This entry lists 13 T cell receptor beta chains sequenced from one sample in a study of OX40 agonist ivuxolimab in advanced cancers. Sequencing used immunoSEQ multiplex PCR; TCRdb keeps in-frame clones, though not all of them. This sample yields approximately 120,000 clones, of which around 93% are seen a single time; under 0.95% belongs to the top ten. The specimen was CD4+ or CD8+ T cells sorted from blood, collected in a trial of the OX40 agonist ivuxolimab. The receptor source for this set is an adult with an advanced solid tumor such as melanoma, head and neck, liver or kidney cancer.

This chain joins TRBV28 and TRBJ2-5; D ambiguous. Germline V lookup: CDR1 MDHEN, CDR2 SYDVKM. The ends were cut back, 5 bases at V and 5 bases at J, with 9 bases in the middle. This CDR3 region has 12 residues. Here the CDR3 DNA reads TGTGCCAGCAGTGGCTCCGGGGAGACCCAGTACTTC. Translation: CASSGSGETQYF.

The chain carries TRBV28 and TRBJ1-6; TRBD1 matches at 7 bases. The CDR3 is made up of 16 amino acids. V trimming: 5 bases; J trimming: 0 bases; junction bases outside the gene matches: 4. Germline values: CDR1 MDHEN, CDR2 SYDVKM. CDR3 bases: TGTGCCAGCAGTACAGGGGCTAGCTCCTATAATTCACCCCTCCACTTT. The encoded protein is CASSTGASSYNSPLHF. The full variable domain, in which reference TRBV28 and TRBJ1-6 provide the parts outside the CDR3, is DVKVTQSSRYLVKRTGEKVFLECVQDMDHENMFWYRQDPGLGLRLIYFSYDVKMKEKGDIPEGYSVSREKKERFSLILESASTNQTSMYLCASSTGASSYNSPLHFGNGTRLTVT.

V gene TRBV28 combines with J gene TRBJ1-2; D remains unclear. This CDR3 has 14 residues. V lost 3 bases, J lost 0 bases, and 8 bases lay in between. Germline CDR1 reads MDHEN; CDR2 reads SYDVKM. As DNA, the CDR3 is TGTGCCAGCAGTTTGATTTGGACTAACTATGGCTACACCTTC. Encoded protein: CASSLIWTNYGYTF.

This clone was counted once. The chain links TRBV5-1 to TRBJ1-1; no firm D call. Deletions cut 0 bases from V and 5 bases from J, with 11 bases between. Per germline, CDR1 SGHRS and CDR2 YFSETQ. The CDR3 is made up of 14 amino acids. CDR3 nucleotide sequence: TGCGCCAGCAGCTTGGGGACCTCGGGTACTGAAGCTTTCTTT. Translating it yields CASSLGTSGTEAFF.

The chain has TRBV5-1 and TRBJ2-3; 11 bases fit TRBD2. V shed 4 bases, J shed 4 bases, and the junction held 11 bases outside the gene matches. Germline CDR1 SGHRS, CDR2 YFSETQ. This CDR3 region has 17 residues. CDR3 coding DNA: TGCGCCAGCAGCCCGGCCCCACTAGCGGGAGCTCCAGATACGCAGTATTTT. The encoded protein is CASSPAPLAGAPDTQYF.

The chain is built from TRBV19 and TRBJ1-1, with 12 bases identical to TRBD1. This CDR3 comprises 18 residues. Trimming took 5 bases from V and 0 from J; bases not matched to a gene: 10. Germline V lookup: CDR1 LNHDA, CDR2 SQIVND (reference sequence). The CDR3 DNA follows: TGTGCCAGTAGTGCCCGGGACAGGGGGCCCCGAATGAACACTGAAGCTTTCTTT. It is translated as CASSARDRGPRMNTEAFF.

The V and J genes are TRBV14 and TRBJ1-2; D is unresolved. In germline, CDR1 is SGHDN, CDR2 FVKESK. The CDR3 covers 13 residues. Trimming left V 6 bases short and J 5 bases short, with 13 bases between. CDR3 DNA: TGTGCCAGCAGTCCACAGATCTCGTATGGCTACACCTTC. As protein: CASSPQISYGYTF.

The CDR3, as DNA: TGTGCCAGCAGCTTGGGACTGGCCTACGAGCAGTACTTC. Its translation is CASSLGLAYEQYF. V and J are TRBV7-3 and TRBJ2-7; possibly TRBD2 for D (6 bases). The germline V gene encodes CDR1 SGHTA and CDR2 FQGTGA. Trimming took off 3 bases at V and 2 bases at J, with 8 bases between the two ends. The length of the CDR3 is 13 residues.

This chain connects TRBV7-2 to TRBJ2-2, with D perhaps given as TRBD1 or TRBD2 (5 bases each). The V and J ends lost 3 bases and 2 bases respectively, with 10 bases between them. Germline lookup yields CDR1 SGHTA and CDR2 FQGNSA. This CDR3 comprises 15 residues. The CDR3 DNA follows: TGTGCCAGCAGCTTCCGGGACCTAAACACCGGGGAGCTGTTTTTT. The encoded protein is CASSFRDLNTGELFF.

The chain has TRBV6-6 and TRBJ2-3; tentative D call: TRBD1 (6 bases). Trimming took 6 bases from V and 4 from J, leaving 8 bases between them. This CDR3 has 12 amino acids. Germline CDR1 reads MNHNY; CDR2 reads SVGAGI (reference sequence). CDR3 protein: CASRGAADTQYF. As DNA, the CDR3 is TGTGCCAGCAGGGGGGCTGCAGATACGCAGTATTTT.

The V call is TRBV6-1, the J call TRBJ1-1; weak D call: TRBD1 (6 bases). V was cut by 5 bases and J by 0 bases, with 10 bases left in between. CDR3 size: 14 residues. Per the germline V gene, CDR1 is MNHNS and CDR2 is SASEGT. CDR3 in DNA: TGTGCCAGCAGTTTTACAGGGCTGAACACTGAAGCTTTCTTT. Protein: CASSFTGLNTEAFF.

The chain joins TRBV13 to TRBJ2-2; the match to TRBD1 covers 8 bases. This CDR3 spans 16 amino acids. V trimming: 5 bases; J trimming: 4 bases; junction bases outside the gene matches: 9. From germline, CDR1 is PRHDT and CDR2 FYEKMQ (reference sequence). CDR3 in amino acids: CASSDGTGGVTGELFF. The CDR3 bases are TGTGCCAGCAGCGACGGGACAGGCGGCGTCACCGGGGAGCTGTTTTTT.

The V call is TRBV7-3, the J call TRBJ1-1; D unclear. Deletions cut 2 bases from V and 2 bases from J, with 12 bases between. The CDR3 covers 15 residues. CDR1 is SGHTA and CDR2 is FQGTGA in the germline V gene. The CDR3 spells CASSLWPASNTEAFF. In DNA form, the CDR3 reads TGTGCCAGCAGCTTATGGCCGGCCTCAAACACTGAAGCTTTCTTT.